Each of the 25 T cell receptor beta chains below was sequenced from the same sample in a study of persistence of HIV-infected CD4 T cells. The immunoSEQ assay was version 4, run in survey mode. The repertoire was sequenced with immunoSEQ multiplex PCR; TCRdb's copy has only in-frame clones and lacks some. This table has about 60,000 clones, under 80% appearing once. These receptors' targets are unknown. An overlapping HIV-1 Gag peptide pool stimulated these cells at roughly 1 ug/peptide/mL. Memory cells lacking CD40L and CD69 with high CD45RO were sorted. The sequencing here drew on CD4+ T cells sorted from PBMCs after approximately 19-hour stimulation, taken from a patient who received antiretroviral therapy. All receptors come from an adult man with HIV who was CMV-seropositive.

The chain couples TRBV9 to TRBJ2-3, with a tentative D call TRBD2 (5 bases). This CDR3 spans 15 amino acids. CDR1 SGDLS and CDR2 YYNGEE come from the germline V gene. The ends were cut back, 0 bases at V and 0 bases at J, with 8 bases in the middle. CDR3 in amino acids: CASSVGRISTDTQYF. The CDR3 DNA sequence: TGTGCCAGCAGCGTAGGGAGGATTAGCACAGATACGCAGTATTTT.

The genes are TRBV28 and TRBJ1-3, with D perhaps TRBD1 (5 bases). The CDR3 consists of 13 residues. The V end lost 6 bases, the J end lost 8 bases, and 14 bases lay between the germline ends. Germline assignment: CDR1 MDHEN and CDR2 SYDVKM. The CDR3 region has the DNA TGTGCCAGCAGCCCTATTGGGGGTGACACCATATATTTT. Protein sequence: CASSPIGGDTIYF.

CDR3 coding DNA: TGTGCCAGCAGCTTGGCAGCGCGGTCCGGGGAGCTGTTTTTT. This sequence encodes CASSLAARSGELFF. This chain uses TRBV5-4 with TRBJ2-2; D is unresolved. Looked up from germline, CDR1 is SGHNT and CDR2 is YYREEE (reference sequence). There are 14 residues in the CDR3. V shed 0 bases and J shed 6 bases, with 9 bases lying between them.

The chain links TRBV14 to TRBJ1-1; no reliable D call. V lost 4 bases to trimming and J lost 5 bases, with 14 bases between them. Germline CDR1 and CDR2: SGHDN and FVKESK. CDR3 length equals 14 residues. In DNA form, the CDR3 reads TGTGCCAGCAGCCGACTCGGGTTCGGGACTGAAGCTTTCTTT. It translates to CASSRLGFGTEAFF.

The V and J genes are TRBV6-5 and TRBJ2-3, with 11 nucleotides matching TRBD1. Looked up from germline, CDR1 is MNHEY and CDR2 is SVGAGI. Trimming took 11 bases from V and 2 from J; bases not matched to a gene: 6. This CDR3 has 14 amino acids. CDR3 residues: CAAWDRGNTDTQYF. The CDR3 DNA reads TGTGCCGCTTGGGACAGGGGGAACACAGATACGCAGTATTTT.

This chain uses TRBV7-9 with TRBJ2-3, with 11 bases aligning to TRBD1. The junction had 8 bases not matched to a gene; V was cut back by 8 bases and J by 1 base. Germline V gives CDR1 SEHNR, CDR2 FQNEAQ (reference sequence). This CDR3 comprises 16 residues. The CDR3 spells CASAKGQGVGTDTQYF. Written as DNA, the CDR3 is TGTGCCAGCGCAAAGGGACAGGGGGTGGGCACAGATACGCAGTATTTT. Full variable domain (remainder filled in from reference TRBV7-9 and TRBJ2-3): DTGVSQNPRHKITKRGQNVTFRCDPISEHNRLYWYRQTLGQGPEFLTYFQNEAQLEKSRLLSDRFSAERPKGSFSTLEIQRTEQGDSAMYLCASAKGQGVGTDTQYFGPGTRLTVL.

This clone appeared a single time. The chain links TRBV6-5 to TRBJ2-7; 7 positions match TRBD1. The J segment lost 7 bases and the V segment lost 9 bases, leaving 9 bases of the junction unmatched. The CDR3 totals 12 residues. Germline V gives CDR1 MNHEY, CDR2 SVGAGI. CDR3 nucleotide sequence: TGTGCCAGTGTCGGACAGGCCGGAGAGCAGTACTTC. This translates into CASVGQAGEQYF.

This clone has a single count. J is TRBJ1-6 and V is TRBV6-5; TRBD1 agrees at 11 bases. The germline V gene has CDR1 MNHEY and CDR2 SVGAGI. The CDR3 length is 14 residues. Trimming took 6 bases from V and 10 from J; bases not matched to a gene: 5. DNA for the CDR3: TGTGCCAGCAGGAGGACAGGGGGCCAATCACCCCTCCACTTT. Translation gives CASRRTGGQSPLHF.

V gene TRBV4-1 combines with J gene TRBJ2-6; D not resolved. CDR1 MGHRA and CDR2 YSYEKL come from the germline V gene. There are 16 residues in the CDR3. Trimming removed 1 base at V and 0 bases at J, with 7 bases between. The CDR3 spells CASSQVPNSGANVLTF. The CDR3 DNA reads TGCGCCAGCAGCCAAGTTCCTAACTCTGGGGCCAACGTCCTGACTTTC.

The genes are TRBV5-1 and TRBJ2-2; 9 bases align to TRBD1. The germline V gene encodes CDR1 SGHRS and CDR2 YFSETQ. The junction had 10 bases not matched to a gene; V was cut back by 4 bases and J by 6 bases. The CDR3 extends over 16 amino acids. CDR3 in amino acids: CASSGSDRGGPGELFF. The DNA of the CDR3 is TGCGCCAGCAGCGGCTCGGACAGGGGAGGTCCCGGGGAGCTGTTTTTT.

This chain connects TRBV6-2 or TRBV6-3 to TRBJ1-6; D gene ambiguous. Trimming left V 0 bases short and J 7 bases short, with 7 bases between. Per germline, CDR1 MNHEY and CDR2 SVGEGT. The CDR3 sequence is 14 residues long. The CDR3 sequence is CASSYSTANSPLHF. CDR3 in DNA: TGTGCCAGCAGTTACTCGACCGCCAATTCACCCCTCCACTTT.

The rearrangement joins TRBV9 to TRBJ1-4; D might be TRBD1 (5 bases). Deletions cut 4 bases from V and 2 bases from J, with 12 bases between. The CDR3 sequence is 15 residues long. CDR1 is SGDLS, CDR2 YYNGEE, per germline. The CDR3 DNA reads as TGTGCCAGCAGCCCCCAGGGTACCACTAATGAAAAACTGTTTTTT. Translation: CASSPQGTTNEKLFF.

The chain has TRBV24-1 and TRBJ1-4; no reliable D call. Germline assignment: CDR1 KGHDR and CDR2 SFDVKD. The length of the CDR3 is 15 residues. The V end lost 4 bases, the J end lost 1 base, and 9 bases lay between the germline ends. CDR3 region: CATSDPGLTNEKLFF. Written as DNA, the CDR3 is TGTGCCACCAGTGACCCAGGCCTAACTAATGAAAAACTGTTTTTT.

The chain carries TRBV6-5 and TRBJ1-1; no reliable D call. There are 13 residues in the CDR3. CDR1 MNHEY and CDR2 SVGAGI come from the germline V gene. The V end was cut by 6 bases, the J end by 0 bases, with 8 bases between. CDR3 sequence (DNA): TGTGCCAGCAGCGGAACGGTGAACACTGAAGCTTTCTTT. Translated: CASSGTVNTEAFF.

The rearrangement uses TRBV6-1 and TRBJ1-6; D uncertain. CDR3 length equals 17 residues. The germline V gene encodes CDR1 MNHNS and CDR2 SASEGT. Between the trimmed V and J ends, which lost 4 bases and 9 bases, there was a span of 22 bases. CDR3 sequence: CASSVLGEGLALSPLHF. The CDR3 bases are TGTGCCAGCAGTGTCCTCGGTGAGGGTCTAGCCCTTTCACCCCTCCACTTT.

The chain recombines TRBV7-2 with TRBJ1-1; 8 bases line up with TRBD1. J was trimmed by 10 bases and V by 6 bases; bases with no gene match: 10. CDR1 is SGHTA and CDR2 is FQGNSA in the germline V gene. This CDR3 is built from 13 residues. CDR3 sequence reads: CASSDGQGGLAFF. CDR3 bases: TGTGCCAGCAGTGACGGACAGGGAGGATTAGCTTTCTTT.

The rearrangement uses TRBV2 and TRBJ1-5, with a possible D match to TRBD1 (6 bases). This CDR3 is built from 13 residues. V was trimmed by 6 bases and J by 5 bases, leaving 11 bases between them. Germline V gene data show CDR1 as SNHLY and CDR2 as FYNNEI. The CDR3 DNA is TGTGCCAGCAGGGAGGGGGGTTATCAGCCCCAGCATTTT. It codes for CASREGGYQPQHF.

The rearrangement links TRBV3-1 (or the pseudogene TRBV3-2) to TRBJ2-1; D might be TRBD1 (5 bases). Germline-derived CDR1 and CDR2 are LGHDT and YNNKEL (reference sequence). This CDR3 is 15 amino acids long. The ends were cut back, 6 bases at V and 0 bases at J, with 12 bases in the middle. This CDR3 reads CASSLDSRSYNEQFF. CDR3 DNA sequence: TGTGCCAGCAGTCTAGACAGCCGCTCCTACAATGAGCAGTTCTTC.

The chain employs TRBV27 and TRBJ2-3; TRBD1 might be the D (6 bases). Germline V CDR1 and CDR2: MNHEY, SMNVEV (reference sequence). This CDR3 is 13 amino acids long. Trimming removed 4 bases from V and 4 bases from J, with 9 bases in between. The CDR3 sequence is CASSWGTPDTQYF. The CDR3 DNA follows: TGTGCCAGCAGTTGGGGGACACCAGATACGCAGTATTTT.

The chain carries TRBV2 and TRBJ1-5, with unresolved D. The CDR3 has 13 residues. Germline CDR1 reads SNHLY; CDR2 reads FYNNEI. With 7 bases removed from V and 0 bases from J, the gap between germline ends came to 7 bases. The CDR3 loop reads CASNQISNQPQHF. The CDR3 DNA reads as TGTGCCAGCAACCAAATTAGCAATCAGCCCCAGCATTTT.

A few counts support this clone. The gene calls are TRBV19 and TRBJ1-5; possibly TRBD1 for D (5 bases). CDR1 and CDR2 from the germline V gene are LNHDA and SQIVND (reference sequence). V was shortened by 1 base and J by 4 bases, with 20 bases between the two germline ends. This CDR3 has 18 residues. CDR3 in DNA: TGTGCCAGTAGTATAGTTTTCAGGGTCGGAGGGGATAATCAGCCCCAGCATTTT. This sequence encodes CASSIVFRVGGDNQPQHF.

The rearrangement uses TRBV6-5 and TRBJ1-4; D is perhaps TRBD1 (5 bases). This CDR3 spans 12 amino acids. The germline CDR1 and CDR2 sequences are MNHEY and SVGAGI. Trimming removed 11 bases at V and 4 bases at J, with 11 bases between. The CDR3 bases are TGTGCCGGGGGGAGGGTTAATGAAAAACTGTTTTTT. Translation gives CAGGRVNEKLFF.

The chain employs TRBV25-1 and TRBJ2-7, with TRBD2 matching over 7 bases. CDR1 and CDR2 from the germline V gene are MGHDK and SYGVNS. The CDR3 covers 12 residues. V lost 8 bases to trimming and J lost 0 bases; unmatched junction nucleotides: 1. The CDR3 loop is CASGGSSYEQYF. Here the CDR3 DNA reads TGTGCCAGCGGCGGGAGCTCCTACGAGCAGTACTTC.

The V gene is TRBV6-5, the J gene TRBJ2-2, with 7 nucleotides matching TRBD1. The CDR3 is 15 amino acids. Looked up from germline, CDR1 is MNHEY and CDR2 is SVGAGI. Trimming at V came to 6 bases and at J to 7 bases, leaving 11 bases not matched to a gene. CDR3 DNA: TGTGCCAGCAGAAGGGGACAGCTCAGTGGCGGGGAGCTGTTTTTT. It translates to CASRRGQLSGGELFF.

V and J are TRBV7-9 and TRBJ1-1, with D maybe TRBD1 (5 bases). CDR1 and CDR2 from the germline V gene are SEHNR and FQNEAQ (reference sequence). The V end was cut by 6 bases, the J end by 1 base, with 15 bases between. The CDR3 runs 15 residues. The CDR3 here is CASRPTGTRNTEAFF. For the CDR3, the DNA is TGTGCCAGCAGGCCTACCGGGACTAGGAACACTGAAGCTTTCTTT.